These 20 T cell receptor beta chains share one sample of origin, sequenced in a study of sequential checkpoint blockade in melanoma. Indicated treatment: randomized to nivolumab then ipilimumab (arm A) or the reverse (arm B). This table comes from immunoSEQ multiplex PCR, and its TCRdb copy is limited to in-frame clones, with some not included. Of some 35,000 clones in the sample, about 88% were seen once. This material consisted of CD8+ T cells sorted from blood (inferred from file names), taken from a patient given nivolumab and ipilimumab in sequence. These receptors were obtained from a human donor with melanoma.

The chain employs TRBV15 and TRBJ1-5; no clear D gene. The V end lost 5 bases, the J end lost 3 bases, and 11 bases lay between the germline ends. This CDR3 is built from 14 residues. Germline V gene lookup returns CDR1 LNHNV and CDR2 YYDKDF (reference sequence). The CDR3 coding sequence is TGTGCCACCAGCTCTCACTCCTACAATCAGCCCCAGCATTTT. Amino acids: CATSSHSYNQPQHF.

This chain joins TRBV27 and TRBJ1-5; maybe TRBD1 (5 bases). This CDR3 is built from 15 residues. Per germline, CDR1 MNHEY and CDR2 SMNVEV (reference sequence). Trimming cost V 2 bases and J 10 bases, with 18 bases left between them. The chain's CDR3 is CASSLGDGRVHPQHF. The CDR3 nucleotides read TGTGCCAGCAGTTTAGGGGATGGCAGGGTACATCCCCAGCATTTT.

V gene TRBV4-1 combines with J gene TRBJ1-4, with D possibly TRBD1 on 5 matching bases. Germline V gene sequence: CDR1 MGHRA, CDR2 YSYEKL. CDR3 length equals 14 residues. Deletions cut 3 bases from V and 8 bases from J, with 13 bases between. The CDR3 region is CASSHDSVDEKLFF. CDR3 in DNA: TGCGCCAGCAGCCACGACAGCGTTGACGAAAAACTGTTTTTT.

This rearrangement joins TRBV27 to TRBJ2-3, with 7 bases identical to TRBD2. The ends lost 5 bases at V and 4 bases at J; junction bases unmatched: 9. The CDR3 extends over 15 amino acids. Germline loops: CDR1 MNHEY, CDR2 SMNVEV (reference sequence). CDR3 in amino acids: CASSNLAGEADTQYF. CDR3 coding DNA: TGTGCCAGCAGTAACCTTGCGGGAGAGGCAGATACGCAGTATTTT.

The CDR3 region is CASSFFAGGLREQYF. The CDR3 bases are TGCGCCAGCAGCTTCTTTGCAGGGGGCTTGAGAGAGCAGTACTTC. The chain combines TRBV5-1 with TRBJ2-7; 8 bases agree with TRBD1. This CDR3 is 15 amino acids long. CDR1 SGHRS and CDR2 YFSETQ come from the germline V gene. J was trimmed by 7 bases and V by 2 bases; bases with no gene match: 11.

This clone occurred a few times. J is TRBJ2-7 and V is TRBV28, with D unclear. Germline V lookup: CDR1 MDHEN, CDR2 SYDVKM. With 4 bases removed from V and 2 bases from J, the gap between germline ends came to 3 bases. The CDR3 runs to 11 residues. In nucleotides, the CDR3 is TGTGCCAGCAGTTCGGCCTACGAGCAGTACTTC. It translates to CASSSAYEQYF.

This clone was counted once. The chain has TRBV2 and TRBJ1-5; 12 bases are shared with TRBD1. Trimming cost V 6 bases and J 7 bases; bases outside gene matches: 10. CDR3 length: 16 amino acids. The germline CDR1 and CDR2 sequences are SNHLY and FYNNEI. For the CDR3, the DNA is TGTGCCAGCAGACTCCGGGACAGGGGGCTCAGGCAGCCCCAGCATTTT. This gives the protein CASRLRDRGLRQPQHF.

This sequence joins TRBV6-5 and TRBJ2-1; 10 bases are a match to TRBD2. V shed 7 bases and J 8 bases; nucleotides not matched to a gene: 5. The length of the CDR3 is 13 residues. In germline, CDR1 is MNHEY, CDR2 SVGAGI. The CDR3: CASTSGSMHEQFF. CDR3 nucleotide sequence: TGTGCCAGCACTAGCGGGAGTATGCATGAGCAGTTCTTC.

In this sample, this clone turned up once. The chain recombines TRBV10-3 with TRBJ1-2; D may be TRBD1 (6 bases). CDR3 length equals 16 residues. Trimming left V 6 bases short and J 2 bases short, with 19 bases between. Germline V gene lookup returns CDR1 ENHRY and CDR2 SYGVKD. The CDR3 loop reads CAIRAETGYLNYGYTF. The CDR3 coding sequence is TGTGCCATCAGGGCCGAGACAGGCTACCTAAACTATGGCTACACCTTC.

The chain recombines TRBV7-9 with TRBJ1-1; TRBD1 matches 9 bases. The CDR3 sequence is 16 residues long. J lost 3 bases, V lost 4 bases, and 9 bases had no gene match. Per germline, CDR1 SEHNR and CDR2 FQNEAQ (reference sequence). CDR3 DNA: TGTGCCAGCAGCTCGGGGGACAGGGTAATCGACACTGAAGCTTTCTTT. Translation gives CASSSGDRVIDTEAFF.

The chain joins TRBV7-6 to TRBJ1-1; 11 nucleotides agree with TRBD1. V lost 5 bases and J lost 5; bases outside the gene matches: 19. In germline, CDR1 is SGHVS, CDR2 FNYEAQ. This CDR3 region has 19 residues. CDR3 bases: TGTGCCAGCAGCCCGGGACAGGGGGTGGGTTGGGTCCGTGGTACTGAAGCTTTCTTT. This codes for CASSPGQGVGWVRGTEAFF.

This clone was observed once. The rearrangement uses TRBV28 and TRBJ1-1; D remains unclear. The germline gives CDR1 MDHEN, CDR2 SYDVKM. The CDR3 runs 17 residues. The V and J ends lost 7 bases and 0 bases respectively, with 21 bases between them. The chain's CDR3 is CASKSDKGGFVNTEAFF. The CDR3 bases are TGTGCCAGCAAATCTGACAAGGGAGGGTTCGTGAACACTGAAGCTTTCTTT.

The V call is TRBV4-1, the J call TRBJ2-7, with D possibly matching TRBD1 (5 bases). The CDR3 is made up of 15 amino acids. Looked up from germline, CDR1 is MGHRA and CDR2 is YSYEKL. V was pared by 1 base and J by 0 bases, with 10 bases between. This chain's CDR3 is CASSQGQGSSYEQYF. CDR3 in DNA: TGCGCCAGCAGCCAAGGGCAGGGAAGCTCCTACGAGCAGTACTTC.

This clone occurred once. The chain couples TRBV5-4 to TRBJ2-7; D is unresolved. The CDR3 runs 13 residues. V lost 1 base and J 0 bases, leaving 5 bases between the germline ends. CDR1 is SGHNT and CDR2 is YYREEE in the germline V gene (reference sequence). The CDR3: CASSLLSSYEQYF. The CDR3 bases are TGTGCCAGCAGCTTGCTGAGCTCCTACGAGCAGTACTTC. The full variable domain, completed using reference TRBV5-4 and TRBJ2-7, is ETGVTQSPTHLIKTRGQQVTLRCSSQSGHNTVSWYQQALGQGPQFIFQYYREEENGRGNFPPRFSGLQFPNYSSELNVNALELDDSALYLCASSLLSSYEQYFGPGTRLTVT.

The chain links TRBV27 to TRBJ2-7, with a tentative D call TRBD1 (6 bases). Germline V gene sequence: CDR1 MNHEY, CDR2 SMNVEV (reference sequence). The V end was cut by 3 bases, the J end by 3 bases, with 12 bases between. This CDR3 comprises 14 residues. For the CDR3, the DNA is TGTGCCAGCAGTTTGAGGGGGTTGAACTACGAGCAGTACTTC. It translates to CASSLRGLNYEQYF.

The chain uses TRBV27 and TRBJ2-1, with 11 nucleotides matching TRBD2. J lost 7 bases, V lost 4 bases, and 9 bases had no gene match. The CDR3 is 16 amino acids. The V gene's germline CDR1 is MNHEY and CDR2 SMNVEV (reference sequence). CDR3 region: CASSSLSGRAINEQFF. For the CDR3, the DNA is TGTGCCAGCAGTTCCCTTAGCGGGAGGGCTATTAATGAGCAGTTCTTC.

This rearrangement joins TRBV7-9 to TRBJ1-2; D might be TRBD1 (6 bases). In germline, CDR1 is SEHNR, CDR2 FQNEAQ (reference sequence). The CDR3 runs 14 residues. V was clipped by 1 base and J by 7 bases, with 13 bases between them. CDR3 coding DNA: TGTGCCAGCAGCTTAGACTGGACAGCCCCTGGCTACACCTTC. Translation: CASSLDWTAPGYTF.

The chain is built from TRBV5-5 and TRBJ1-5; D may be TRBD1 (6 bases). The CDR3 extends over 15 amino acids. Germline CDR1 SGHKS, CDR2 YYEKEE (reference sequence). Trimming left V 4 bases short and J 8 bases short, with 19 bases between. The CDR3 loop is CASSQGTRQVEPQHF. The CDR3 nucleotides are TGTGCCAGCAGCCAGGGGACGAGACAGGTTGAGCCCCAGCATTTT.

The chain carries TRBV19 and TRBJ2-5, with D perhaps TRBD2 (6 bases). The J call could be wrong; TRBJ2-7 is a better fit for the DNA end. The CDR3 covers 15 residues. The V gene's germline CDR1 is LNHDA and CDR2 SQIVND (reference sequence). The CDR3 loop is CASRRGAGNSYEQYF. As DNA, the CDR3 is TGTGCCAGTAGACGGGGAGCGGGTAACTCCTACGAGCAGTACTTC.

The chain employs TRBV27 and TRBJ1-4; 9 positions agree with TRBD1. J lost 7 bases, V lost 4 bases, and 4 bases had no gene match. Per the germline V gene, CDR1 is MNHEY and CDR2 is SMNVEV (reference sequence). The CDR3 is 14 residues long. CDR3 in amino acids: CASSSQGAGEKLFF. CDR3 in DNA: TGTGCCAGCAGTTCACAGGGGGCTGGTGAAAAACTGTTTTTT. Based on the CDR3 plus reference TRBV27 and TRBJ1-4, the full variable domain is EAQVTQNPRYLITVTGKKLTVTCSQNMNHEYMSWYRQDPGLGLRQIYYSMNVEVTDKGDVPEGYKVSRKEKRNFPLILESPSPNQTSLYFCASSSQGAGEKLFFGSGTQLSVL.